The sequence of this T cell receptor beta chain was determined in a study of post-analysis software for immune sequencing data. In the study overall: Disease trajectories encompassed relapsing-remitting, secondary progressive and progressive-relapsing multiple sclerosis. Findings and caveats of the study: Versus controls, multiple sclerosis patients showed significantly lower diversity (normalized Chao1). When the samples were clustered directly with F measure, those that had been prepared in the same batch showed strong co-clustering. In patients, TRBV5-6, TRBV5-1 and TRBV20-1 belonged to roughly 5 TRBV segments found more frequently than in controls.

Trimming took 5 bases from V and 7 from J, leaving 12 bases between them. The CDR3 runs 13 residues. Germline V CDR1 and CDR2: SGHAT, FQDESV (reference sequence). In regard to this clonotype: Its antigen remains unidentified.

Researchers reported that TCR beta cDNA libraries carried unique molecular identifiers. T cells, roughly 0.85 to 10 million of them, yielded a few hundred thousand cDNA molecules. TCRdb reprocessed the PCR reads with MiXCR, giving one entry per CDR3 protein. The table records more than 450,000 distinct CDR3 sequences, around a third of them present only once. The sequence derives from a girl aged 2-17 years with multiple sclerosis. The rearrangement joins TRBV11-1 to TRBJ2-1; D unclear. The sample consisted of blood. The CDR3 region has the DNA TGTGCCAGCAGCCTTACGGAAGGTAATGAGCAGTTCTTC. Its protein is CASSLTEGNEQFF.